This TCR beta chain is from a study of T-cell reconstitution after alpha-beta-depleted transplantation in children. For TCRbeta, the library was prepared with unique molecular identifiers. TCRdb used MiXCR to reprocess the PCR reads, holding one entry per CDR3 protein. The sample has around 100,000 distinct CDR3 sequences; about a tenth are singletons. The germline gives CDR1 SNHLY, CDR2 FYNNEI. The CDR3 totals 18 residues. Findings and limits, study-wide: The main origin of T-cell counts and diversity one year after transplant was newly produced T cells.

Concerning this clonotype itself: Its antigen is unknown. The junction differs from germline at one of its ends, possibly a read error.

The chain is built from TRBV2 and TRBJ2-6; TRBD1 agrees at 8 bases. This material consisted of PBMCs, taken before TCRalphabeta/CD19-depleted stem cell transplant. The clonotype was recovered from a boy younger than 10 with acute lymphoblastic leukemia, due to receive a stem cell transplant. CDR3 sequence: CTSSGLRDRFSGANVLTF. In DNA, the CDR3 is TGTACCAGCAGTGGCCTCCGGGACAGGTTCTCTGGGGCCAACGTCCTGACTTTC.